The 24 T cell receptor beta chains listed next were all sequenced from one sample in a study of vaccination effects on CD4 cells after COVID-19. The antigens for these receptors are not known. Within the ViraFEST assay, antigen-specific CD4+ T cells underwent expansion with viral peptide pools prior to sequencing. Upon completion of 10 days in culture, CD4+ T cells were isolated. This person's SARS-CoV-2 infection, confirmed by PCR, occurred between March and December 2020. Sequencing was performed with immunoSEQ multiplex PCR; in TCRdb, only in-frame clones are kept and a portion is missing. The sample includes tens of thousands of clones, around 75% seen only once; the top ten take approximately 35%. The starting material was CD4+ T cells from PBMCs cultured with a peptide pool, obtained before COVID-19 vaccination. The receptors derive from a human donor who had a prior SARS-CoV-2 infection.

This clone has more than one count but fewer than ten. V is TRBV5-1 and J is TRBJ1-2, with 9 nucleotides matching TRBD1. The trim removed 4 bases at V and 5 bases at J, leaving 6 bases unmatched. CDR1 is SGHRS and CDR2 is YFSETQ in the germline V gene. The CDR3 covers 14 residues. In DNA form, the CDR3 reads TGCGCCAGCAGCCCGGGACAGGGCTGGTATGGCTACACCTTC. This sequence encodes CASSPGQGWYGYTF.

V and J are TRBV19 and TRBJ2-7, with D possibly called TRBD1 or TRBD2 (5 bases each). V shed 4 bases and J shed 0 bases, with 16 bases lying between them. The CDR3 has 16 residues. The germline gives CDR1 LNHDA, CDR2 SQIVND (reference sequence). The CDR3 DNA sequence: TGTGCCAGTAGTACTCGTTGGGGGACCGTCTCCTACGAGCAGTACTTC. Translated, it gives CASSTRWGTVSYEQYF.

The chain has TRBV9 and TRBJ2-5; 7 bases line up with TRBD2. The junction had 4 bases not matched to a gene; V was cut back by 1 base and J by 4 bases. The CDR3 loop spans 14 amino acids. Germline V gives CDR1 SGDLS, CDR2 YYNGEE. This CDR3 is CASSVTWEGETQYF. The DNA of the CDR3 is TGTGCCAGCAGCGTAACGTGGGAGGGAGAGACCCAGTACTTC.

This sequence joins TRBV5-1 and TRBJ2-7; 9 bases line up with TRBD1. Germline CDR1 reads SGHRS; CDR2 reads YFSETQ. V lost 0 bases to trimming and J lost 6 bases; unmatched junction nucleotides: 7. CDR3 length: 15 amino acids. The CDR3 bases are TGCGCCAGCAGCTTGGTCGGGACAGGGACCGCCGAGCAGTACTTC. Translating it yields CASSLVGTGTAEQYF.

In DNA form, the CDR3 reads TGTGCCACCAGTGAGCCGGGACAGGGAGGAACCGGGGAGCTGTTTTTT. Translated: CATSEPGQGGTGELFF. This sequence joins TRBV24-1 and TRBJ2-2, with 9 bases that match TRBD1. CDR1 is KGHDR and CDR2 is SFDVKD in the germline V gene. The CDR3 contains 16 residues. The ends lost 4 bases at V and 5 bases at J; junction bases unmatched: 7.

The rearrangement joins TRBV7-2 to TRBJ1-5, with 9 bases fitting TRBD1. CDR1 and CDR2 from the germline V gene are SGHTA and FQGNSA. CDR3 length: 15 residues. Trimming at V came to 5 bases and at J to 6 bases, leaving 8 bases not matched to a gene. The CDR3 sequence: CASSQRTGAGQPQHF. In DNA form, the CDR3 reads TGTGCCAGCAGCCAACGGACAGGGGCAGGTCAGCCCCAGCATTTT.

The gene calls are TRBV5-4 and TRBJ1-2; the D gene is possibly TRBD1 (6 bases). The germline CDR1 and CDR2 sequences are SGHNT and YYREEE (reference sequence). Trimming left V 4 bases short and J 11 bases short, with 21 bases between. The CDR3 loop spans 14 amino acids. DNA for the CDR3: TGTGCCAGCAGCCTTGGGGAAAACAGGGATCGGTACACCTTC. Encoded protein: CASSLGENRDRYTF.

Only a few counts were recorded for this clone. The chain joins TRBV9 to TRBJ2-3; weak D call: TRBD2 (5 bases). V was clipped by 2 bases and J by 1 base, with 8 bases between them. The CDR3 is 14 residues long. From germline, CDR1 is SGDLS and CDR2 YYNGEE. This CDR3 reads CASSVRRGTDTQYF. The CDR3 region has the DNA TGTGCCAGCAGCGTCCGGCGGGGCACAGATACGCAGTATTTT.

The chain carries TRBV24-1 and TRBJ2-2; D remains unclear. The CDR3 consists of 13 residues. The V gene lost 4 bases and the J gene lost 5 bases, with 7 bases spanning the gap. Germline CDR1 reads KGHDR; CDR2 reads SFDVKD. CDR3 in amino acids: CATSEVVTGELFF. The CDR3 bases are TGTGCCACCAGTGAGGTGGTGACCGGGGAGCTGTTTTTT.

The V and J genes are TRBV6-5 and TRBJ2-3; D could derive from TRBD1 or TRBD2 (5 bases each). Germline loops: CDR1 MNHEY, CDR2 SVGAGI. V lost 10 bases and J 5 bases, leaving 16 bases between the germline ends. The CDR3 totals 13 residues. CDR3 nucleotide sequence: TGTGCCACCCTGGACTCGGGGCAAGATACGCAGTATTTT. Its protein product is CATLDSGQDTQYF.

The gene calls are TRBV6-1 and TRBJ1-5, with D unresolved. Germline lookup yields CDR1 MNHNS and CDR2 SASEGT. V shed 2 bases and J shed 7 bases, with 18 bases lying between them. The CDR3 is 16 residues long. CDR3 coding DNA: TGTGCCAGCAGTGAAAAGGGCGGGGATTGGAACCAGCCCCAGCATTTT. This sequence encodes CASSEKGGDWNQPQHF.

This chain connects TRBV12-3 or TRBV12-4 to TRBJ2-2; D is ambiguous. V lost 4 bases and J lost 3, with 6 bases in between. The length of the CDR3 is 13 residues. CDR3 sequence reads: CASSSQDTGELFF. The CDR3 DNA reads TGTGCCAGCAGTTCGCAGGACACCGGGGAGCTGTTTTTT.

This chain connects TRBV15 to TRBJ1-6, with D possibly matching TRBD1 (5 bases). The CDR3 runs to 15 residues. Per the germline V gene, CDR1 is LNHNV and CDR2 is YYDKDF (reference sequence). V lost 0 bases and J 10 bases, leaving 13 bases between the germline ends. The CDR3 is CATSRDQRAGSPLHF. In DNA form, the CDR3 reads TGTGCCACCAGCAGAGATCAGAGGGCAGGGTCACCCCTCCACTTT.

V usage is TRBV6-5 and J usage is TRBJ2-5; 7 bases are a match to TRBD2. This CDR3 contains 12 residues. The J segment lost 3 bases and the V segment lost 8 bases, leaving 3 bases of the junction unmatched. Germline CDR1 is MNHEY and CDR2 is SVGAGI. The CDR3 coding sequence is TGTGCCAGCCAAAGCGGGGAAGAGACCCAGTACTTC. It encodes CASQSGEETQYF.

This clone was counted a few times. The genes are TRBV27 and TRBJ2-3; D call uncertain. The CDR3 runs 13 residues. The germline gives CDR1 MNHEY, CDR2 SMNVEV (reference sequence). V was clipped by 3 bases and J by 1 base, with 5 bases between them. The CDR3, as DNA: TGTGCCAGCAGTTTTCGGGGCACAGATACGCAGTATTTT. This translates into CASSFRGTDTQYF.

As DNA, the CDR3 is TGTGCCACCAGCAAGGGGACAGCTTACGAGCAGTACTTC. It encodes CATSKGTAYEQYF. J is TRBJ2-7 and V is TRBV15; 7 positions agree with TRBD1. Germline lookup yields CDR1 LNHNV and CDR2 YYDKDF (reference sequence). This CDR3 spans 13 amino acids. The V segment lost 4 bases and the J segment 4 bases; nucleotides outside the gene matches: 4.

The chain carries TRBV3-1 (or the pseudogene TRBV3-2) and TRBJ1-4; TRBD1 aligns across 8 bases. J lost 4 bases, V lost 5 bases, and 6 bases had no gene match. CDR3 length: 15 residues. CDR1 is LGHDT, CDR2 YNNKEL, per germline (reference sequence). The CDR3 sequence: CASSNRDRYNEKLFF. CDR3 DNA: TGTGCCAGCAGCAACCGGGACAGGTATAATGAAAAACTGTTTTTT.

Judged by abundance, this clone is large. The chain employs TRBV6-5 and TRBJ2-7, with D tentatively TRBD1 (6 bases). CDR3 length equals 15 residues. The ends were cut back, 4 bases at V and 0 bases at J, with 13 bases in the middle. Germline V gene lookup returns CDR1 MNHEY and CDR2 SVGAGI. CDR3 in DNA: TGTGCCAGCAGTTCAACAGGGTTTTCCTCCTACGAGCAGTACTTC. Protein product: CASSSTGFSSYEQYF.

The V gene is TRBV2, the J gene TRBJ1-6, with D perhaps matching TRBD1 (5 bases). The CDR3 has 13 residues. Germline V gene sequence: CDR1 SNHLY, CDR2 FYNNEI. The V and J ends lost 7 bases and 8 bases respectively, with 12 bases between them. As DNA, the CDR3 is TGTGCCAGCACTGCAGGGACCGATTCACCCCTCCACTTT. Protein sequence: CASTAGTDSPLHF.

This chain connects TRBV5-1 to TRBJ2-2; D gene uncertain. V was clipped by 0 bases and J by 3 bases, with 9 bases between them. CDR1 is SGHRS, CDR2 YFSETQ, per germline. CDR3 size: 15 residues. The CDR3 loop is CASSLGNLDTGELFF. The CDR3 DNA reads TGCGCCAGCAGCTTGGGGAATCTTGACACCGGGGAGCTGTTTTTT.

The chain is built from TRBV27 and TRBJ2-5, with D perhaps TRBD1 or TRBD2 (5 bases each). Per germline, CDR1 MNHEY and CDR2 SMNVEV (reference sequence). This CDR3 has 16 residues. Trimming removed 3 bases at V and 4 bases at J, with 18 bases between. The DNA of the CDR3 is TGTGCCAGCAGTTTGAGATGGGGTCCCGGGGCAGAGACCCAGTACTTC. As protein: CASSLRWGPGAETQYF.

This clone has more than one count but fewer than ten. The rearrangement uses TRBV29-1 and TRBJ1-2, with 10 bases matching TRBD1. The CDR3 length is 12 residues. J gave up 4 bases and V 7 bases, and 3 bases lay outside the gene matches. Germline loops: CDR1 SQVTM, CDR2 ANQGSEA. CDR3 protein: CSAGQGGYGYTF. The CDR3 region has the DNA TGCAGCGCTGGACAGGGGGGCTATGGCTACACCTTC.

A few counts support this clone. This rearrangement joins TRBV2 to TRBJ2-1; 7 nucleotides line up with TRBD2. The CDR3 has 14 amino acids. Trimming at V came to 0 bases and at J to 9 bases, leaving 5 bases not matched to a gene. Germline CDR1 reads SNHLY; CDR2 reads FYNNEI. DNA of the CDR3: TGTGCCAGCAGTGAAGCGACGGCTAGCGGTGAGCAGTTCTTC. Its protein product is CASSEATASGEQFF.

The V and J genes are TRBV6-2 or TRBV6-3 and TRBJ1-1; D gene unclear. Germline CDR1 is MNHEY and CDR2 is SVGEGT. This CDR3 region has 13 residues. V lost 6 bases and J 7 bases, leaving 15 bases between the germline ends. The CDR3 bases are TGTGCCAGCAGGTACAATACAGTCAGTGAAGCTTTCTTT. It is translated as CASRYNTVSEAFF.